This is a list of T cell receptor beta chains from one sample in a study of T cells after somatic rescue of genetic block. Clones were sequenced by immunoSEQ multiplex PCR, and TCRdb holds only the in-frame ones, with some missing. The table has approximately 110,000 clones, just over 90% seen once. Sequenced material: peripheral blood mononuclear cells (PBMCs). Receptor source: a young woman. Each CDR3 is given with its conserved first and last residue. A D gene is named only where the DNA matches it firmly. Expanded clones are given a class, and other clones once, few, many or no size at all.

J | D | V | size | DNA | CDR3
TRBJ2-3 | . | TRBV5-6 | . | TGTGCCAGCAGCTTGGCGGGGGCAGGGGATACGCAGTATTTT | CASSLAGAGDTQYF
TRBJ2-5 | . | TRBV6-1 | . | TGTGCCAGCATTCCGGGACGGGAGACCCAGTACTTC | CASIPGRETQYF
TRBJ1-1 | TRBD1 | TRBV6-5 | . | TGTGCCAGCAGTTTGGGTACGAGGGGGCGCTTCACTGAAGCTTTCTTT | CASSLGTRGRFTEAFF
TRBJ1-5 | TRBD1 | TRBV6-1 | . | TGTGCCAGCAGTGCTGGACAGGAAAACAATCAGCCCCAGCATTTT | CASSAGQENNQPQHF
TRBJ1-4 | . | TRBV5-1 | . | TGCGCCAGCAGCTTTTCAGGCAGTAGTGAAAAACTGTTTTTT | CASSFSGSSEKLFF
TRBJ2-7 | TRBD2 | TRBV5-5 | . | TGTGCCAGCAGCCAAACTAGCGGTCCCTACGAGCAGTACTTC | CASSQTSGPYEQYF
TRBJ1-1 | TRBD1 | TRBV30 | . | TGTGCCTGGAGTACTCAGGGACAGATCTTTGCTTTCTTT | CAWSTQGQIFAFF
TRBJ2-7 | . | TRBV7-3 | . | TGTGCCAGCAGCCAAGGGAGATCCGGCGAGCAGTACTTC | CASSQGRSGEQYF
TRBJ1-2 | . | TRBV6-4 | . | TGTGCCAGCAGTGACGGTCCCGGAGGGGTCGGCTACACCTTC | CASSDGPGGVGYTF
TRBJ2-7 | . | TRBV7-2 | . | TGTGCCAGCAGCTTTTGGAAGGGGGTCAGCGAGCAGTACTTC | CASSFWKGVSEQYF
TRBJ1-2 | TRBD1 | TRBV18 | . | TGTGCCAGCACGACAGGGGAGGGCTATGGCTACACCTTC | CASTTGEGYGYTF
TRBJ2-1 | TRBD2 | TRBV10-2 | . | TGCGCCAGCAGTGCGCTAGCGGGGTCCTACAATGAGCAGTTCTTC | CASSALAGSYNEQFF
TRBJ1-2 | . | TRBV5-3 | . | TGTGCCAGAAGCTTGGTGCGTTTATGGACTGGCTACACCTTC | CARSLVRLWTGYTF
TRBJ1-1 | . | TRBV14 | once | TGTGCCAGCAGCTACCGGGTACGAGGGCCAGGGGACGCTTTAAAAGCTTTCTTT | CASSYRVRGPGDALKAFF
TRBJ2-3 | . | TRBV7-2 | . | TGTGCCAGCAGCCAGGGGCGCACAGATACGCAGTATTTT | CASSQGRTDTQYF
TRBJ2-2 | . | TRBV7-9 | . | TGTGCCAGCAGCCTCCTGGGCGACACCGGGGAGCTGTTTTTT | CASSLLGDTGELFF
TRBJ2-3 | . | TRBV4-1 | . | TGCGCCAGCAGCCAAGGCCGGGGGTACACAGATACGCAGTATTTT | CASSQGRGYTDTQYF
TRBJ2-7 | . | TRBV5-4 | . | TGTGCCAGCAGCTTGGCGGTGCCCCGACCGGGCCCCTACGAGCAGTACTTC | CASSLAVPRPGPYEQYF
TRBJ2-1 | TRBD2 | TRBV7-3 | . | TGTGCCAGCAGCTTAGCGGGGGGGCCTCAGAATGAGCAGTTCTTC | CASSLAGGPQNEQFF
TRBJ2-3 | TRBD2 | TRBV10-3 | . | TGTGCCATCAGCCCAGGCGGGGGGCTGGCCGGGGATACGCAGTATTTT | CAISPGGGLAGDTQYF